This TCR beta chain was documented in a study of T cell repertoires in cytomegalovirus infection. This clonotype has at least ten counts. MiXCR, applied by TCRdb to the reads, yields one record per CDR3 protein. The repertoire holds hundreds of thousands of distinct CDR3 sequences, with around a tenth as singletons. Sample: PBMCs. The sequence was obtained from a human donor in good health (CMV status not recorded). Some clones in this sample may be carry-over from other donors' samples.

CDR3 loop: CAIEASSATIQETQYF. CDR3 bases: TGTGCCATCGAGGCAAGCAGTGCCACCATCCAAGAGACCCAGTACTTC. The genes are TRBV6-6 and TRBJ2-5; D gene unclear. The CDR3 totals 16 residues. The V end lost 10 bases, the J end lost 1 base, and 22 bases lay between the germline ends. CDR1 is MNHNY, CDR2 SVGAGI, per germline (reference sequence).